These T cell receptor beta chains were read from a single sample in a study of cytomegalovirus exposure and HLA in healthy donors. Here immunoSEQ multiplex PCR was the method, and the copy in TCRdb shows in-frame clones only, minus some. Of roughly 120,000 clones in the sample, just over 75% are singletons; the top ten hold roughly 13%. The specimen sequenced was PBMCs. The receptor source for this set is a man aged 25-40 years in good health and CMV-seropositive. Each CDR3 is given with its conserved first and last residue. The order of the fields is CDR3 DNA, CDR3 protein, clone size, D gene, V gene, J gene. A D gene is named only where the DNA matches it firmly. Expanded clones get a size class; other rows say once, few or many, or leave the size out.

CDR3nt: TGCGCCAGCAGCCAGGGTCAGAATAACTATGGCTACACCTTC
CDR3aa: CASSQGQNNYGYTF
abundance: .
d_gene: .
v_gene: TRBV5-1
j_gene: TRBJ1-2

CDR3nt: TGCGCCAGCAGCCGCCCGACTAGCGGGGTCGAGGATGAGCAGTTCTTC
CDR3aa: CASSRPTSGVEDEQFF
abundance: .
d_gene: TRBD2
v_gene: TRBV4-1
j_gene: TRBJ2-1

CDR3nt: TGTGCCAGCAGCCCCTTAGAGACCCAGTACTTC
CDR3aa: CASSPLETQYF
abundance: .
d_gene: .
v_gene: TRBV7-9
j_gene: TRBJ2-5

CDR3nt: TGTGCCAGCAGCTTAGGCCTTTACAGGGGGGGTGGCTACACCTTC
CDR3aa: CASSLGLYRGGGYTF
abundance: .
d_gene: TRBD1
v_gene: TRBV13
j_gene: TRBJ1-2

CDR3nt: TGTGCCAGCAGAATAGAATCCTGGGCCAATGAGCAGTTCTTC
CDR3aa: CASRIESWANEQFF
abundance: .
d_gene: .
v_gene: TRBV28
j_gene: TRBJ2-1

CDR3nt: TGTGCCATCAGTGAGTTCGAACAGGGATTCAAGACTGAAGCTTTCTTT
CDR3aa: CAISEFEQGFKTEAFF
abundance: .
d_gene: .
v_gene: TRBV10-3
j_gene: TRBJ1-1

CDR3nt: TGTGCCAGCAGCCCCGGGTGGGAGACCCAGTACTTC
CDR3aa: CASSPGWETQYF
abundance: .
d_gene: .
v_gene: TRBV7-9
j_gene: TRBJ2-5

CDR3nt: TGTGCCACCAGCAGAGAGACAATTAGCAATCAGCCCCAGCATTTT
CDR3aa: CATSRETISNQPQHF
abundance: few
d_gene: .
v_gene: TRBV15
j_gene: TRBJ1-5

CDR3nt: TGTGCCAGCAGCCGCGCGGGGGCCTACGAGCAGTACTTC
CDR3aa: CASSRAGAYEQYF
abundance: .
d_gene: TRBD2
v_gene: TRBV6-5
j_gene: TRBJ2-7

CDR3nt: TGCAGCGTCGTCGGGGGGGTCACAGATACGCAGTATTTT
CDR3aa: CSVVGGVTDTQYF
abundance: .
d_gene: TRBD2
v_gene: TRBV29-1
j_gene: TRBJ2-3

CDR3nt: TGTGCCAGCAATGGACTAGCGGGTTATGAGCAGTTCTTC
CDR3aa: CASNGLAGYEQFF
abundance: .
d_gene: TRBD2
v_gene: TRBV5-6
j_gene: TRBJ2-1

CDR3nt: TGTGCCAGCAGTCCCGGGACGAACACCGGGGAGCTGTTTTTT
CDR3aa: CASSPGTNTGELFF
abundance: .
d_gene: .
v_gene: TRBV28
j_gene: TRBJ2-2

CDR3nt: TGTGCCAGCAGCTTAGAGCAGGGAACCTACGAGCAGTACTTC
CDR3aa: CASSLEQGTYEQYF
abundance: .
d_gene: .
v_gene: TRBV11-2
j_gene: TRBJ2-7

CDR3nt: TGTGCCAGCAGTTACTCGGCGGGATACTACGAGCAGTACTTC
CDR3aa: CASSYSAGYYEQYF
abundance: .
d_gene: .
v_gene: TRBV6-5
j_gene: TRBJ2-7